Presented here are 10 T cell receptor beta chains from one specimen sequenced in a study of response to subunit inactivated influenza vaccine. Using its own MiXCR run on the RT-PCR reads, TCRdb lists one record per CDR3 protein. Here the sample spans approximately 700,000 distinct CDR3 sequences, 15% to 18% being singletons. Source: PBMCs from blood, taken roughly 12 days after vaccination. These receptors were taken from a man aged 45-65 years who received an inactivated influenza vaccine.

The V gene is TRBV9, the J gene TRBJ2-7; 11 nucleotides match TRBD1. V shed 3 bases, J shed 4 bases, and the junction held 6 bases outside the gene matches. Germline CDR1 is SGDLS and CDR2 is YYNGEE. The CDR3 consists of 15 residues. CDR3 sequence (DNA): TGTGCCAGCAGCGCCTCGGGACAGGGGGAATACGAGCAGTACTTC. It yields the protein CASSASGQGEYEQYF. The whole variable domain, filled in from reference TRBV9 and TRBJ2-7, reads DSGVTQTPKHLITATGQRVTLRCSPRSGDLSVYWYQQSLDQGLQFLIQYYNGEERAKGNILERFSAQQFPDLHSELNLSSLELGDSALYFCASSASGQGEYEQYFGPGTRLTVT.

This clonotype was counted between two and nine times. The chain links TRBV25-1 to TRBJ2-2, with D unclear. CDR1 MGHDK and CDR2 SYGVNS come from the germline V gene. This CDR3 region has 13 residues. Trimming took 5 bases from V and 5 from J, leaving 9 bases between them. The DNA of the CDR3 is TGTGCCAGCAGTTTTACCCGAACCGGGGAGCTGTTTTTT. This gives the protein CASSFTRTGELFF.

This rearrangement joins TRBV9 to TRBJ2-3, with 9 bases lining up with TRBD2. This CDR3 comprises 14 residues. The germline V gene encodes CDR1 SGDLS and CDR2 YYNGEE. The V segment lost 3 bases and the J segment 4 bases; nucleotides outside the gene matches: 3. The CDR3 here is CASSGRLAADTQYF. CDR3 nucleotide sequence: TGTGCCAGCAGCGGGCGACTAGCGGCAGATACGCAGTATTTT.

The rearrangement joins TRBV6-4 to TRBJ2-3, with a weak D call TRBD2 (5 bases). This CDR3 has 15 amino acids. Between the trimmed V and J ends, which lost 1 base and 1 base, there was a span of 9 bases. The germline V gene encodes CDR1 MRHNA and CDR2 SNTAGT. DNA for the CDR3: TGTGCCAGCAGTGACTGGGCGGGCGGCACAGATACGCAGTATTTT. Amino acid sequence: CASSDWAGGTDTQYF.

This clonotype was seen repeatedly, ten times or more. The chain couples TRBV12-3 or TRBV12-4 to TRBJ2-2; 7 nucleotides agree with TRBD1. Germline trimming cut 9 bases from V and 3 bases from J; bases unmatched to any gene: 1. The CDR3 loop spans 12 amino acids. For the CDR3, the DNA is TGTGCCAGTACAGGGGACACCGGGGAGCTGTTTTTT. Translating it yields CASTGDTGELFF.

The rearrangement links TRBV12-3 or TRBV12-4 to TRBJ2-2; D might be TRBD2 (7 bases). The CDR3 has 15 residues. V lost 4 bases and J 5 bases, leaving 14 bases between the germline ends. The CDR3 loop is CASSYRGAGTGELFF. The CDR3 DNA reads TGTGCCAGCAGTTATCGGGGGGCAGGGACCGGGGAGCTGTTTTTT.

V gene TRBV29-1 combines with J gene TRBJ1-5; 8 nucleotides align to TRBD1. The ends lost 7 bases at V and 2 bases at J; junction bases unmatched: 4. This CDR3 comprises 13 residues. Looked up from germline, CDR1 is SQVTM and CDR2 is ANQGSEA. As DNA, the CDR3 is TGCAGCGCACAGGGGGGACGCAATCAGCCCCAGCATTTT. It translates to CSAQGGRNQPQHF.

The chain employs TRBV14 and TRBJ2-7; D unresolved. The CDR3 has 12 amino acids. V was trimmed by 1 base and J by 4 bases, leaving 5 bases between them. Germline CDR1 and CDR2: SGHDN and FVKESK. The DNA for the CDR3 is TGTGCCAGCAGCCAAGTTAAATACGAGCAGTACTTC. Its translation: CASSQVKYEQYF.

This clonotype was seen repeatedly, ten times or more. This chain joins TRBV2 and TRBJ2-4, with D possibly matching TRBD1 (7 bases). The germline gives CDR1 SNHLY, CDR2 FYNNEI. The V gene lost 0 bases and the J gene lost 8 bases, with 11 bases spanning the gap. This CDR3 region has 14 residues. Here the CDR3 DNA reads TGTGCCAGCAGTGAAGCGCGGAGGGGGCACATTCAGTACTTC. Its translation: CASSEARRGHIQYF.

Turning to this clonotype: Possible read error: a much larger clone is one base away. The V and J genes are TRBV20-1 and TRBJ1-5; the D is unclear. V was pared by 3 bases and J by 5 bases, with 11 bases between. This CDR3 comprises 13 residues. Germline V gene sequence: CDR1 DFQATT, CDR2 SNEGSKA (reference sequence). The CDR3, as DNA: TGCAGTGCTAGGATACCGAGGGATCAGCCCCAGCATTTT. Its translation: CSARIPRDQPQHF.